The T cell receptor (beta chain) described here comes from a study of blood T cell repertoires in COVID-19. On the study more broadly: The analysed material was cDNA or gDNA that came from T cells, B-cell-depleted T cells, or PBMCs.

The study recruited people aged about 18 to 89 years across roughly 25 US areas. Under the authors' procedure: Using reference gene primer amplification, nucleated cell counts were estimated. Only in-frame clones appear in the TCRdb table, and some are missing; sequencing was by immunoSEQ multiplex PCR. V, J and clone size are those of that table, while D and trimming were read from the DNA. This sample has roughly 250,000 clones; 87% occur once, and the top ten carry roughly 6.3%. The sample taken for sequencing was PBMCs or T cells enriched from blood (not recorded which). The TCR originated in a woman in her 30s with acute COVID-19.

The DNA for the CDR3 is TGTGCCAGCTCAGAAGCGGGATCTTCCTACGAGCAGTACTTC. Translated: CASSEAGSSYEQYF. The J gene is TRBJ2-7, the V gene TRBV18; 7 bases line up with TRBD2. Looked up from germline, CDR1 is KGHSH and CDR2 is LQKENI. The ends lost 5 bases at V and 1 base at J; junction bases unmatched: 5. CDR3 size: 14 residues.